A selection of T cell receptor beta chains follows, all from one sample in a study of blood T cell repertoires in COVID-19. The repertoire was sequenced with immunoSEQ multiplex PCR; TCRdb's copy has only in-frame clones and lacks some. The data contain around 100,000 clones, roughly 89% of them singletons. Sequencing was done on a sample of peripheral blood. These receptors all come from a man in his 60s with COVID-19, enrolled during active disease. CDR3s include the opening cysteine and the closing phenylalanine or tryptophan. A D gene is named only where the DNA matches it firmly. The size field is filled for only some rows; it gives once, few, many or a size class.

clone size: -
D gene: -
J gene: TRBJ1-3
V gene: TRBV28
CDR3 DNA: TGTGCCAGCAGTACCGACAGCCTCTCTGGAAACACCATATATTTT
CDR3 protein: CASSTDSLSGNTIYF

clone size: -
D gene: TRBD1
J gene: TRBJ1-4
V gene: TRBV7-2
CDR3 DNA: TGTGCCAGCAGCTCCTCCCGGGACAGGGCTGAAAAACTGTTTTTT
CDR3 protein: CASSSSRDRAEKLFF

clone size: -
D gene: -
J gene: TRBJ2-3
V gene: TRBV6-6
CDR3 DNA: TGTGCCAGCAGCCCCAGCGGCCTAGGTAATACGCAGTATTTT
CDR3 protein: CASSPSGLGNTQYF

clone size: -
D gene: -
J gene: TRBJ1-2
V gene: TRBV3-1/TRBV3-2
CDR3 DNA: TGTGCCAGCAGCCAGAGATCCTATGGCTACACCTTC
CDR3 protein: CASSQRSYGYTF

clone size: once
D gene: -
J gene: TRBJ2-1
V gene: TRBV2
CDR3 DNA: TGTGCCAGCAGACTAGAAAACTTACAATGGGAGCAGTTCTTC
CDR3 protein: CASRLENLQWEQFF

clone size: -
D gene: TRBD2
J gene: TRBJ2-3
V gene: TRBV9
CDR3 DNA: TGTGCCAGCAGCTTCCTGACTAGCGGAGATACGCAGTATTTT
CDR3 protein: CASSFLTSGDTQYF

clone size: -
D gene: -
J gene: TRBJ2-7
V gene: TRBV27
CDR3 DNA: TGTGCCAGCAGTTTGGCAGGGATGAGCTCCTACGAGCAGTACTTC
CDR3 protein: CASSLAGMSSYEQYF

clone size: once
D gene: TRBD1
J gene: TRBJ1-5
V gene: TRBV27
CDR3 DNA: TGTGCCAGCAGTTCGGACAGGGGGGGCCAGCCCCAGCATTTT
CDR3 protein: CASSSDRGGQPQHF

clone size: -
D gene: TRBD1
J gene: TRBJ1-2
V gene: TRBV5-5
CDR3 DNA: TGTGCCAGCAGGCCCCCAGGGGGCGTATATGGCTACACCTTC
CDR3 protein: CASRPPGGVYGYTF

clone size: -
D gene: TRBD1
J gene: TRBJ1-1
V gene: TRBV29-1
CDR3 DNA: TGCAGCGCTGAGGGACAGGCGAACACTGAAGCTTTCTTT
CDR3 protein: CSAEGQANTEAFF

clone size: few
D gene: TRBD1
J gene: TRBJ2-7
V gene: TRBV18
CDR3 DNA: TGTGCCAGCTCACCCCGGACAGGGAACTACGAGCAGTACTTC
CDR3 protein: CASSPRTGNYEQYF

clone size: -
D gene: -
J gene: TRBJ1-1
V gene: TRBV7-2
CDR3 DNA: TGTGCCAGCAGCTTCCAGGGAGGGGGCACTGAAGCTTTCTTT
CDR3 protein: CASSFQGGGTEAFF

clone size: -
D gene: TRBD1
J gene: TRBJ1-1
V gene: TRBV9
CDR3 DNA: TGTGCCAGCAGCCCCGCGGACAGGGGGCTTACTGAAGCTTTCTTT
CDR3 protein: CASSPADRGLTEAFF

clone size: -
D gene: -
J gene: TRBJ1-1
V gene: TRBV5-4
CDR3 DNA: TGTGCCAGCAGCTTCGGGGGACTGAACACTGAAGCTTTCTTT
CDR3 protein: CASSFGGLNTEAFF

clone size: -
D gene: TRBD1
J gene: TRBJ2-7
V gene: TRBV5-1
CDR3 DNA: TGCGCCAGCAGCTTTGACAGGGGCCAGGACGAGCAGTACTTC
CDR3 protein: CASSFDRGQDEQYF

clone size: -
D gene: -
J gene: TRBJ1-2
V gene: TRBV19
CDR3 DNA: TGTGCCAGTAGCCCGAACAGGGACCATGGCTACACCTTC
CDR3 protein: CASSPNRDHGYTF

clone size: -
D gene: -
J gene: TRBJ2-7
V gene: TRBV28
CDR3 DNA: TGTGCCAGCAGTTCCCCTGGCAGGGTGGAGGAGCAGTACTTC
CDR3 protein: CASSSPGRVEEQYF

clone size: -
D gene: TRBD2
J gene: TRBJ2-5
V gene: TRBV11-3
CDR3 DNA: TGTGCCAGCAGTTTTAGCGGGAGTGTCCAAGAGACCCAGTACTTC
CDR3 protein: CASSFSGSVQETQYF

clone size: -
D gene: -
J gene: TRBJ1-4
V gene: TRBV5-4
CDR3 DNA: TGTGCCAGCAGCTTGGGCGGGGGAGAGAATGAAAAACTGTTTTTT
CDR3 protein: CASSLGGGENEKLFF

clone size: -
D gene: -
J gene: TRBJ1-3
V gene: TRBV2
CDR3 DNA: TGTGCCAGCAGTGAGGGGGCAGGTGGAAACACCATATATTTT
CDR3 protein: CASSEGAGGNTIYF

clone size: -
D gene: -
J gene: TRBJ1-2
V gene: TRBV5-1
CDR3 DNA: TGCGCCAGCAGCTTGGGACAGGTTAACTATGGCTACACCTTC
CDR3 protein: CASSLGQVNYGYTF

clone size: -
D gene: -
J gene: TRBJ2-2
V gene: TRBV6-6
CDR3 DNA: TGTGCCAGCAGCCTTCTTGGGGGGAGTGGGACCGGGGAGCTGTTTTTT
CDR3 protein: CASSLLGGSGTGELFF

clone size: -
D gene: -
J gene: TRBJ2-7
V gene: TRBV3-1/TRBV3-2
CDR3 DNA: TGTGCCAGCAGCCAAGTCTTTGTTGAGCAGTACTTC
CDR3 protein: CASSQVFVEQYF

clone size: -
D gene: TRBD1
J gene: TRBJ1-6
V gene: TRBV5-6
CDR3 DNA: TGTGCCAGCAGCCCCGGGACAGGGAAACGCAATTCACCCCTCCACTTT
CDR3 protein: CASSPGTGKRNSPLHF

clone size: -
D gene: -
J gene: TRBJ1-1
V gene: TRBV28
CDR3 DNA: TGTGCCAGCAGCCTCCCCCGGGGATTAAACACTGAAGCTTTCTTT
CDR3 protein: CASSLPRGLNTEAFF

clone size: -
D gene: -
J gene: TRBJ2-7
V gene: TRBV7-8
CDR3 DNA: TGTGCCAGCAGCTTAGGACAGAGGAGCTCCTACGAGCAGTACTTC
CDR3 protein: CASSLGQRSSYEQYF

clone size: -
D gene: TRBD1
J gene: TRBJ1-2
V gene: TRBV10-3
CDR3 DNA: TGTGCCATCAGTGAGTCTAGGGGGCCCAGGTCCTATGGCTACACCTTC
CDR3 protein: CAISESRGPRSYGYTF

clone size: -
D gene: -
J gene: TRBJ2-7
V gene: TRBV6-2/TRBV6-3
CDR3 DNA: TGTGCCAGCAGTTCCCTCTTACCCCGGCAGGGGTTCTCCTACGAGCAGTACTTC
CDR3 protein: CASSSLLPRQGFSYEQYF

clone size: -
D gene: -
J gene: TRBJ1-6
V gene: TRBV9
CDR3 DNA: TGTGCCAGCAGCCGGGGGGATAGGGAATCACCCCTCCACTTT
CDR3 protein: CASSRGDRESPLHF

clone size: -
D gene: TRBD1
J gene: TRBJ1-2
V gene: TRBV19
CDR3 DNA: TGTGCCAGTGGGGACAGTTATAACTATGGCTACACCTTC
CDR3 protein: CASGDSYNYGYTF

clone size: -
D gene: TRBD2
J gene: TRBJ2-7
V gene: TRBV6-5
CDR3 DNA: TGTGCCAGCAGTAGACTAGCGGGAGTCTACGAGCAGTACTTC
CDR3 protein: CASSRLAGVYEQYF

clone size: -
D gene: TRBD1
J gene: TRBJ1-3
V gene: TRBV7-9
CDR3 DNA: TGTGCCAGCAGCTCCCGATGGACAGGGACCCGCTCTGGAAACACCATATATTTT
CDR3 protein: CASSSRWTGTRSGNTIYF

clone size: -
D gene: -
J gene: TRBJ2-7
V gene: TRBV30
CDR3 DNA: TGTGCCTGGAGTGAAAGTAGCGAGTACGAGCAGTACTTC
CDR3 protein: CAWSESSEYEQYF

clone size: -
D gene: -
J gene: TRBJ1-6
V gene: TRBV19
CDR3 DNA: TGTGCCAGTAGTATCGGGGGGACCAGCTCCTATAATTCACCCCTCCACTTT
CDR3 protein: CASSIGGTSSYNSPLHF

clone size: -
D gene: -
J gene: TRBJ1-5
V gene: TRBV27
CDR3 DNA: TGTGCCAGCAGTTTATCTGTGTATGGCAGGGATCAGCCCCAGCATTTT
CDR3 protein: CASSLSVYGRDQPQHF

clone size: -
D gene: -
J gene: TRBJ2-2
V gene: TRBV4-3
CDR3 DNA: TGCGCCAGCAGCCCTCTCAGGGGGGTTGGGGAGCTGTTTTTT
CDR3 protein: CASSPLRGVGELFF

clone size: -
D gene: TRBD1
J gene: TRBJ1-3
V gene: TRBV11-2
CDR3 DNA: TGTGCCAGCAGCTTAGAGGCCGGCCGGACAGGCCGAAACACCATATATTTT
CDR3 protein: CASSLEAGRTGRNTIYF

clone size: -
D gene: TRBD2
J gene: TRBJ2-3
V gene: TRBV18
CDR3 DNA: TGTGCCAGCTCCCCGAGCGGGGGCACAGATACGCAGTATTTT
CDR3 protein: CASSPSGGTDTQYF

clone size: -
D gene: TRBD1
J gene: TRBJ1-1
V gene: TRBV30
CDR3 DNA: TGTGCCTGGGGACAGGATATGAACACTGAAGCTTTCTTT
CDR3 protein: CAWGQDMNTEAFF

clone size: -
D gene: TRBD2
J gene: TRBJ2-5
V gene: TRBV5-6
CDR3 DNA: TGTGCCAGCAGCTTTTTTAGGGACTATGGTAGAACCCAGTACTTC
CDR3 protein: CASSFFRDYGRTQYF

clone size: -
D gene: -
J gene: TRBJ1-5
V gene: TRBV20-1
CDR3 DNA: TGCAGTGCTAGTCAGGGGAGGGGAGTGGGGCCCCAGCATTTT
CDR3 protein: CSASQGRGVGPQHF

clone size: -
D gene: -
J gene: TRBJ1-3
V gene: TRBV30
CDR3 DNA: TGTGCCTGGAGTGCGGGAGAAAACACCATATATTTT
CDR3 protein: CAWSAGENTIYF

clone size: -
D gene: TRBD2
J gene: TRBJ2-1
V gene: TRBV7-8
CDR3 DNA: TGTGCCAGCAGCCATCGACTAAGCGGGAGAGGTGACAATGAGCAGTTCTTC
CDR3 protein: CASSHRLSGRGDNEQFF

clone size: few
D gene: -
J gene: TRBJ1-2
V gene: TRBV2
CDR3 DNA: TGTGCCAGCAGTGAAGTGGCAAGGGACACTAATGGCTACACCTTC
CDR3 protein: CASSEVARDTNGYTF

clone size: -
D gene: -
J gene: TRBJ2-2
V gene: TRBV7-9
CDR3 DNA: TGTGCCAGCAGCTTAGCGTCAAGCGGGACAAACACCGGGGAGCTGTTTTTT
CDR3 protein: CASSLASSGTNTGELFF

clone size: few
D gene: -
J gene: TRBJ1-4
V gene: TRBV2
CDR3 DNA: TGTGCCAGCATTCCACAGGCTAATGAAAAACTGTTTTTT
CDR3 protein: CASIPQANEKLFF

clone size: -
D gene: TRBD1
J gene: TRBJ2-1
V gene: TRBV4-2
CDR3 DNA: TGTGCCAGCAGCCAAGCCGGTCAGGGGGCCTACAATGAGCAGTTCTTC
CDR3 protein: CASSQAGQGAYNEQFF

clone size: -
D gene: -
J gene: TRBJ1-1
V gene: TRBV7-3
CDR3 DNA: TGTGCCAGCAGCGTGGACAGAAACACTGAAGCTTTCTTT
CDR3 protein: CASSVDRNTEAFF

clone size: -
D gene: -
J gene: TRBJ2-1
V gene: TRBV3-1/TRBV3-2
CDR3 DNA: TGTGCCAGCAGCCAACGGCAGGGCAACTACAATGAGCAGTTCTTC
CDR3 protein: CASSQRQGNYNEQFF

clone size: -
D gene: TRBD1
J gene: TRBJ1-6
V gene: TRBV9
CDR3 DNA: TGTGCCAGCAGCGGCAACCGGGACAGGGTAAATAATTCACCCCTCCACTTT
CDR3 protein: CASSGNRDRVNNSPLHF

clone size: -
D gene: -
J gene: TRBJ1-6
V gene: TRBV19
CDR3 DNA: TGTGCCAGTAGTACCGACAGTGCAGTTAATTCACCCCTCCACTTT
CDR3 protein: CASSTDSAVNSPLHF

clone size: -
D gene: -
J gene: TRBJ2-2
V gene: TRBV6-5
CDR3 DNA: TGTGCCAGCAGTTACTCTGTCGGTCGTGGCACCGGGGAGCTGTTTTTT
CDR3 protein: CASSYSVGRGTGELFF

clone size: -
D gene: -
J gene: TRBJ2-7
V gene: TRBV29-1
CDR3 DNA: TGCAGCGTTGCTGACAGACTCTACGAGCAGTACTTC
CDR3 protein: CSVADRLYEQYF

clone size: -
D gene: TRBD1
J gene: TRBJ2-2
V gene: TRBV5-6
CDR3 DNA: TGTGCCAGCAGCTCCTCATTGACAGGGGGCGGGGAGCTGTTTTTT
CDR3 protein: CASSSSLTGGGELFF

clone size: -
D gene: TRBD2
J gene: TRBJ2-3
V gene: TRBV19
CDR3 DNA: TGTGCCAGTAGTAAGGGACTAGCGGGAGCGGTAGATACGCAGTATTTT
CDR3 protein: CASSKGLAGAVDTQYF

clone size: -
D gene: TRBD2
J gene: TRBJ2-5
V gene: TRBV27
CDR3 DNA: TGTGCCAGCAGTTTATGGCTAGCGGGAGAGGAGACCCAGTACTTC
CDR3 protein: CASSLWLAGEETQYF

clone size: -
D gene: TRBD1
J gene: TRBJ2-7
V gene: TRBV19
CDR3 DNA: TGTGCCAGTAGCTGGACAGGTAACACCTACGAGCAGTACTTC
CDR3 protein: CASSWTGNTYEQYF